Listed below are T cell receptor beta chains from one sample, sequenced in a study of Ad26.COV2.S vaccination and SARS-CoV-2 variants. Method: immunoSEQ multiplex PCR; TCRdb's copy keeps in-frame clones and lacks some. Found here are 400,000 to 450,000 clones, 75% to 95% of them singletons; the top ten hold over 9%. The specimen was peripheral blood, collected in a trial of Ad26.COV2.S vaccine versus placebo. All receptors come from a person between 18 and 60 years old who received the Ad26.COV2.S COVID-19 vaccine or a placebo. Each CDR3 is given with its conserved first and last residue. D genes are given only for firm matches. The size field is filled for only some rows; it gives once, few, many or a size class.

v_gene	d_gene	abundance	j_gene	CDR3nt	CDR3aa
TRBV15	TRBD1	.	TRBJ2-2	TGTGCCACCAGCAAACAGGGGAGTACCGGGGAGCTGTTTTTT	CATSKQGSTGELFF
TRBV2	.	.	TRBJ2-2	TGTGCCAGCAGTGAAGCGCAAAAGGGCGGGGAGCTGTTTTTT	CASSEAQKGGELFF
TRBV19	TRBD1	.	TRBJ2-7	TGTGCCAGTAGAAAAACAGGGGTCGGGTACGAGCAGTACTTC	CASRKTGVGYEQYF
TRBV18	TRBD2	.	TRBJ2-5	TGTGCCAGCTCACCACTAGCGGGAGAGACCCAGTACTTC	CASSPLAGETQYF
TRBV28	TRBD1	.	TRBJ1-2	TGTGCCAGCAGGGGAGCGGGACAGGCCATAATGGGGGGCTACACCTTC	CASRGAGQAIMGGYTF
TRBV24-1	TRBD1	.	TRBJ2-2	TGTGCCACCAGTGATTTGCCGGGACAGGGCGGCACCGGGGAGCTGTTTTTT	CATSDLPGQGGTGELFF
TRBV18	.	.	TRBJ2-3	TGTGCCAGCTCACCACTGGAAGGGAGGGGGACAGATACGCAGTATTTT	CASSPLEGRGTDTQYF
TRBV18	.	.	TRBJ2-7	TGTGCCAGCTCATCGACAGGTAGCTCCTACGAGCAGTACTTC	CASSSTGSSYEQYF
TRBV19	.	.	TRBJ2-1	TGTGCCAGTAGTCCGAAGGGGGAGTCGTACTACAATGAGCAGTTCTTC	CASSPKGESYYNEQFF
TRBV15	TRBD2	.	TRBJ2-1	TGTGCCACCGGACTAGCGGCCTACAATGAGCAGTTCTTC	CATGLAAYNEQFF
TRBV12-3/TRBV12-4	.	.	TRBJ1-2	TGTGCCAGCAGTTTTGAGGGTTTCTATGGCTACACCTTC	CASSFEGFYGYTF
TRBV6-6	TRBD2	once	TRBJ2-5	TGTGCCAGCGCCCTAGCGGGGTCGGAGACCCAGTACTTC	CASALAGSETQYF
TRBV6-2/TRBV6-3	TRBD2	.	TRBJ2-2	TGTGCCAGCAGTCGCCGAGGGAGCGGGAGAGGTACCGGGGAGCTGTTTTTT	CASSRRGSGRGTGELFF
TRBV7-6	TRBD2	.	TRBJ2-1	TGTGCCAGCAGCTTAGGTACTAGCGGGACCCCCTACAATGAGCAGTTCTTC	CASSLGTSGTPYNEQFF
TRBV10-3	.	.	TRBJ2-7	TGTGCCATCAGTGCAAGGATTCTTACGGAGCAGTACTTC	CAISARILTEQYF
TRBV5-5	.	.	TRBJ2-2	TGTGCCAGCAGCTTTAAGAGGACGCGGAACACCGGGGAGCTGTTTTTT	CASSFKRTRNTGELFF
TRBV19	.	many	TRBJ2-3	TGTGCCAGTAGTATCGGGGAAATCGATACGCAGTATTTT	CASSIGEIDTQYF
TRBV15	TRBD1	.	TRBJ2-7	TGTGCCACCAGATCCCAGGGGGAATATCCCTACGAGCAGTACTTC	CATRSQGEYPYEQYF
TRBV24-1	TRBD2	once	TRBJ2-1	TGTGCCACCAGTGATGGGACTAGCGGGAGGGGGTCCTACAATGAGCAGTTCTTC	CATSDGTSGRGSYNEQFF
TRBV27	.	.	TRBJ1-6	TGTGCCAGCAGTCCGGTCGAGAGGGGGAATGATTCACCCCTCCACTTT	CASSPVERGNDSPLHF
TRBV30	.	once	TRBJ2-1	TGTGCCTGGAGTGAACTAGCCAACAATGAGCAGTTCTTC	CAWSELANNEQFF
TRBV5-1	.	.	TRBJ1-1	TGCGCCAGCAGAGTGGGACAGAACACTGAAGCTTTCTTT	CASRVGQNTEAFF
TRBV7-7	.	.	TRBJ2-5	TGTGCTAGCAGCTTGTGGATACAAGGAGAGACCCAGTACTTC	CASSLWIQGETQYF
TRBV3-1/TRBV3-2	.	.	TRBJ1-1	TGTGCCAGCAGCCGCGGAACTGAAGCTTTCTTT	CASSRGTEAFF
TRBV2	TRBD2	once	TRBJ2-7	TGTGCCAGCAGTACTCTAGCGGGATCCTACGAGCAGTACTTC	CASSTLAGSYEQYF
TRBV6-1	TRBD1	.	TRBJ2-2	TGTGCCAGCAGCGAAGGGACAGCGAACACCGGGGAGCTGTTTTTT	CASSEGTANTGELFF
TRBV6-2/TRBV6-3	.	.	TRBJ2-1	TGTGCCAGCAGTTACTCTGGCGAGAGCTCCTACAATGAGCAGTTCTTC	CASSYSGESSYNEQFF
TRBV4-3	.	.	TRBJ1-2	TGCGCCAGCAGCCAAGAACGACAGTATGGCTACACCTTC	CASSQERQYGYTF
TRBV24-1	TRBD2	.	TRBJ2-2	TGTGCCACCAAGGCAGCGGGAGTTAACACCGGGGAGCTGTTTTTT	CATKAAGVNTGELFF
TRBV18	TRBD2	.	TRBJ2-1	TGTGCCAGCTCACGTTCGGCGGGAGGGCATAATGAGCAGTTCTTC	CASSRSAGGHNEQFF
TRBV5-4	TRBD1	.	TRBJ1-1	TGTGCCAGCAGCTTGTCAGGGACAGGGGGCACTGAAGCTTTCTTT	CASSLSGTGGTEAFF
TRBV7-9	.	.	TRBJ2-2	TGTGCCAGCAGCCCCCAGGGGACCAAAGACGTGGGGGAGCTGTTTTTT	CASSPQGTKDVGELFF
TRBV12-3/TRBV12-4	.	.	TRBJ2-2	TGTGCCAGCAGTTTTGGGGAGGCCGGGGAGCTGTTTTTT	CASSFGEAGELFF
TRBV2	.	.	TRBJ2-3	TGTGCCAGCAGTTGGACACGGACAGATACGCAGTATTTT	CASSWTRTDTQYF
TRBV7-8	TRBD2	.	TRBJ2-7	TGTGCCAGCAGCTTCGGGGCGGGAGGCACCTACGAGCAGTACTTC	CASSFGAGGTYEQYF
TRBV27	.	.	TRBJ1-4	TGTGCCAGCAGCCTATGGATGAATGAAAAACTGTTTTTT	CASSLWMNEKLFF